This TCR beta chain was captured in a study of blood T cell repertoires in COVID-19. Study information: Specimens from acute and convalescent COVID-19 originated in the United States, Italy and Spain. The cDNA or gDNA used as material had been derived from T cells, B-cell-depleted T cells, or PBMCs.

The V gene lost 5 bases and the J gene lost 3 bases, with 8 bases spanning the gap. This CDR3 has 13 amino acids. Germline values: CDR1 GTSNPN, CDR2 SVGIG (reference sequence). TCRdb keeps only in-frame clones here, not all; method: immunoSEQ multiplex PCR. The sample carries a few hundred thousand clones, about nine tenths recorded once. This receptor was obtained from a woman aged 25 to 39 who had recovered from COVID-19. This chain uses TRBV30 with TRBJ1-6; possibly TRBD1 for D (5 bases). The sample taken for sequencing was peripheral blood. CDR3: CAWSDSYNSPLHF. DNA for the CDR3: TGTGCCTGGTCCGACAGCTATAATTCACCCCTCCACTTT.